The source of this T cell receptor (beta chain) is a study of cytomegalovirus exposure and HLA in healthy donors. Study overall: The study's early data release held about 85 million unique TCRs from HLA-typed donors. Findings and limits, study-wide: Among TCR sequences, most were rare, though some public TCRs appeared in many donors. According to a later analysis, most TCR beta chains associated with CMV appeared HLA-restricted.

Researchers ran the PCR with 60 Vbeta and 13 Jbeta primers. Clones were read by immunoSEQ multiplex PCR, and TCRdb kept only the in-frame ones, dropping some. This sample carries around 130,000 clones, nearly 85% of them seen once, and the ten largest clones take roughly 1.1%. Germline V gene sequence: CDR1 SNHLY, CDR2 FYNNEI. Deletions cut 6 bases from V and 2 bases from J, with 17 bases between. The CDR3 contains 15 residues. A word on this clone: No antigen is known for it.

Nominal health characterized the donors when sampled, though unrecorded immune exposures were likely. The J gene is TRBJ2-7, the V gene TRBV2, with D possibly being TRBD1 (6 bases). The source is a boy aged 5-17 years in good health and CMV-seronegative. The sequencing input was PBMCs. The CDR3: CASRRDNNRPYEQYF. In DNA form, the CDR3 reads TGTGCCAGCAGACGGGACAACAACCGTCCCTACGAGCAGTACTTC.